A selection of T cell receptor beta chains follows, all from one sample in a study of identical twins. TCRdb processed the 5' RACE reads anew with MiXCR; each CDR3 protein has one entry. The table has 1.5 million to 2 million distinct CDR3 sequences, around 29% seen once; the top ten hold 0.27%. The specimen was cord blood. All receptors derive from a newborn girl in good health. Each CDR3 is given with its conserved first and last residue. A D gene is named only where the DNA matches it firmly. Clone size is given for some rows only: seen once, a few or many times, or a class if the clone is expanded.

-,few,TRBV3-1,TRBJ1-1,14,TGTGCCAGCAGCCACTCATCCTCGAACACTGAAGCTTTCTTT,CASSHSSSNTEAFF
TRBD1,-,TRBV20-1,TRBJ1-5,15,TGCAGTGCTCGAGAGACAGGGGGCATCAATCAGCCCCAGCATTTT,CSARETGGINQPQHF
-,few,TRBV7-2,TRBJ1-5,14,TGTGCCAGCAGCTTAGTTGGGAAGGGGAAGCCCCAGCATTTT,CASSLVGKGKPQHF
TRBD1,-,TRBV7-2,TRBJ1-4,16,TGTGCCAGCAGCACTTATACAGGGGGCACTAATGAAAAACTGTTTTTT,CASSTYTGGTNEKLFF
-,few,TRBV12-3/TRBV12-4,TRBJ2-2,16,TGTGCCAGCAGTTTCCCGGACAGTCCGAACACCGGGGAGCTGTTTTTT,CASSFPDSPNTGELFF
TRBD1,-,TRBV12-5,TRBJ2-1,15,TGTGCTAGTGACCCGCGACAGGGGGTTTACAATGAGCAGTTCTTC,CASDPRQGVYNEQFF
-,many,TRBV4-2,TRBJ2-1,16,TGTGCCAGCAGCCAAGACCACCTCTATCGGGGCAATGAGCAGTTCTTC,CASSQDHLYRGNEQFF
TRBD2,-,TRBV29-1,TRBJ2-7,13,TGCAGCGCCGGGACTAGTACCTACAATGAGCAGTACTTC,CSAGTSTYNEQYF
-,-,TRBV6-6,TRBJ2-4,14,TGTGCCAGCAGCCCAGGGGGGGGTAACAATGAGCAGTACTTC,CASSPGGGNNEQYF
-,-,TRBV27,TRBJ2-5,14,TGTGCCAGCAGTTTAGGGCAGATGCAAGAGACCCAGTACTTC,CASSLGQMQETQYF
-,-,TRBV29-1,TRBJ2-1,10,TGCAGCATCTCAGGGTTGGGGCAGTTCTTC,CSISGLGQFF
-,-,TRBV30,TRBJ2-3,12,TGTGCCTGGAGTGTGTATAGCAATACGCAGTATTTT,CAWSVYSNTQYF
-,many,TRBV5-1,TRBJ2-3,14,TGTGCCAGCAGCTTAGAGACAGGCACAGATACGCAGTATTTT,CASSLETGTDTQYF
TRBD2,-,TRBV14,TRBJ2-3,13,TGTGCCAGCAGCCAAGTGCGGCTAGCGGTGCAGTATTTT,CASSQVRLAVQYF
TRBD1,few,TRBV20-1,TRBJ1-2,14,TGCAGTGCTAGAAGAGGGGACAGGGTGGATGGCTACACCTTC,CSARRGDRVDGYTF
-,-,TRBV14,TRBJ1-1,13,TGTGCCAGCAAACATGGATGGAACACTGAAGCTTTCTTT,CASKHGWNTEAFF
-,once,TRBV20-1,TRBJ1-5,14,TGCAGTGCTAGCCCCCGGGGGGAAGATCAGCCCCAGCATTTT,CSASPRGEDQPQHF
TRBD2,-,TRBV5-5,TRBJ2-7,17,TGTGCCAGCAGCTTGGCCGTCAGGACTAGCGGGCGCAATGAGCAGTACTTC,CASSLAVRTSGRNEQYF
TRBD1,few,TRBV28,TRBJ1-2,15,TGTGCCAGCAGTGGGGGACAGGGTGTTCTCTATGGCTACACCTTC,CASSGGQGVLYGYTF
-,-,TRBV7-9,TRBJ1-6,15,TGTGCCAGCAACGCCCTTACAGAGTATAATTCACCCCTCCACTTT,CASNALTEYNSPLHF
-,-,TRBV6-1,TRBJ2-7,14,TGTGCCAGCAGTGAAGCTGTACCGGACTACGAGCAGTACTTC,CASSEAVPDYEQYF
-,-,TRBV5-1,TRBJ2-7,14,TGCGCCAGCAGCTCCGGATGGGGATCATACGAGCAGTACTTC,CASSSGWGSYEQYF
-,few,TRBV27,TRBJ2-7,14,TGTGCCAGTCGCGGCGTGAGCCTTACTGGGGCCCAGTACTTC,CASRGVSLTGAQYF
TRBD2,few,TRBV20-1,TRBJ2-1,15,TGCAGTGCTAGGGGGCGGCTAGCGGGATACAATGAGCAGTTCTTC,CSARGRLAGYNEQFF
-,few,TRBV12-3/TRBV12-4,TRBJ2-7,16,TGTGCCAGCAGTCTCCTAGGGGGTCCTTCCTCCTACGAGCAGTACTTC,CASSLLGGPSSYEQYF
TRBD1,few,TRBV20-1,TRBJ2-7,12,TGCAGTGCTGACGGACAGGGCTACGAGCAGTACTTC,CSADGQGYEQYF